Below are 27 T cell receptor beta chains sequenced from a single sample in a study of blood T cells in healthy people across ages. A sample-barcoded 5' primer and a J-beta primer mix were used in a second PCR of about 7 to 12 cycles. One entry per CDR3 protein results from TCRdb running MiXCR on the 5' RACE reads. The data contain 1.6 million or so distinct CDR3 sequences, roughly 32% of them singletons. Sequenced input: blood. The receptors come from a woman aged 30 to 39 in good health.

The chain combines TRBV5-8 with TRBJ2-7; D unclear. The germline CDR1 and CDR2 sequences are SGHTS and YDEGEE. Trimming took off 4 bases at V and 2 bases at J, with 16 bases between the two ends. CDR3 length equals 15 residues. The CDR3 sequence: CASSHKRTPAYEQYF. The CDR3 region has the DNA TGTGCCAGCAGCCACAAACGTACACCGGCCTACGAGCAGTACTTC.

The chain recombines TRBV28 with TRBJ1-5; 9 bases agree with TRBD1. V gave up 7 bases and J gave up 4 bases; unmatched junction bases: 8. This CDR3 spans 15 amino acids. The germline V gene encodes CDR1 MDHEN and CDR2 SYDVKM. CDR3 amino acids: CASTMGGTGNQPQHF. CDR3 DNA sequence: TGTGCCAGCACCATGGGCGGGACAGGGAATCAGCCCCAGCATTTT.

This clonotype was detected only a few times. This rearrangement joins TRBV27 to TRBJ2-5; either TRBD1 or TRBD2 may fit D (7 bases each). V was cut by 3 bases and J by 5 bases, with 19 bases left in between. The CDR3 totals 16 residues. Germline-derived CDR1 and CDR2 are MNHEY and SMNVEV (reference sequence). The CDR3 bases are TGTGCCAGCAGTTTCCAGGGGGGGCTGCTAAAGGAGACCCAGTACTTC. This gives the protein CASSFQGGLLKETQYF.

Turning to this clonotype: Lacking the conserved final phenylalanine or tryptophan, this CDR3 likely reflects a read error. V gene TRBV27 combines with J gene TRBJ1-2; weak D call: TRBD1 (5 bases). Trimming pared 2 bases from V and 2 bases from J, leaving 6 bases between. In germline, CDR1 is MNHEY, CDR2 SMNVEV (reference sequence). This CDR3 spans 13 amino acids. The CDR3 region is CASSLAGNYGYTS. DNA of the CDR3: TGTGCCAGCAGTTTAGCAGGGAACTATGGCTACACCTCC.

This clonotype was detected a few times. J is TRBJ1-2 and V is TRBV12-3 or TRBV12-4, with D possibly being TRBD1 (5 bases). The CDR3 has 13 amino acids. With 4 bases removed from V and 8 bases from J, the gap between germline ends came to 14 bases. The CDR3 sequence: CASSSPRVWGYTF. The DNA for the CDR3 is TGTGCCAGCAGTTCTCCCAGGGTTTGGGGCTACACCTTC.

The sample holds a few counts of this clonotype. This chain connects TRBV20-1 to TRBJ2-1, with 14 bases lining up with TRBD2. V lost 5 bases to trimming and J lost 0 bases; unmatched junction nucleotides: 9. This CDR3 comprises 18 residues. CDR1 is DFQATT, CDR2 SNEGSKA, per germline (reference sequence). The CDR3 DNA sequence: TGCAGTGCTTTAGGACTAGCGGGAGGCCGCTCCTCCTACAATGAGCAGTTCTTC. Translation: CSALGLAGGRSSYNEQFF.

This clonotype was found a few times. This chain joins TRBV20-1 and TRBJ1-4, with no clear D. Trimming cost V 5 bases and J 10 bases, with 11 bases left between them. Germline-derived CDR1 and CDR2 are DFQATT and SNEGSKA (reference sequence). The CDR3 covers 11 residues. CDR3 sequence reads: CSAGLSGKLFF. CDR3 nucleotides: TGCAGTGCTGGATTGTCGGGAAAACTGTTTTTT.

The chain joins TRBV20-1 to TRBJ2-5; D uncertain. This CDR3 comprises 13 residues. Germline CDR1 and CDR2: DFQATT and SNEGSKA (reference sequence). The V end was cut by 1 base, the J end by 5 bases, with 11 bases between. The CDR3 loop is CSARGGSCETQYF. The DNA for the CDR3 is TGCAGTGCTAGAGGGGGATCGTGCGAGACCCAGTACTTC.

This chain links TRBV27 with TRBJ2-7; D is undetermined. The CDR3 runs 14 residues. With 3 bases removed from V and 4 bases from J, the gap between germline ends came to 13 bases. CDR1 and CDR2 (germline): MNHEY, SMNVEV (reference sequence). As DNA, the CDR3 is TGTGCCAGCAGTTTTCTGGGGTTAGATTACGAGCAGTACTTC. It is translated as CASSFLGLDYEQYF.

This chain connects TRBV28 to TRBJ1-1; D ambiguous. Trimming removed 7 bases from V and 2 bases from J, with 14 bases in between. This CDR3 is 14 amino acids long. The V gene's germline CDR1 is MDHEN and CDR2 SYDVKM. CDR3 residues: CASTDRTINTEAFF. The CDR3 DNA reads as TGTGCCAGCACCGACCGAACGATTAACACTGAAGCTTTCTTT.

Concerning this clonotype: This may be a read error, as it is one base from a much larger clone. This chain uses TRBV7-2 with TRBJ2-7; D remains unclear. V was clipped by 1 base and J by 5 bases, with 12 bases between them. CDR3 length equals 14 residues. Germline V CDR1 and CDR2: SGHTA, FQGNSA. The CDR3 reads CASSLDGPWDEQYF. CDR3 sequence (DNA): TGTGCCAGCAGCTTAGATGGACCCTGGGACGAGCAGTACTTC.

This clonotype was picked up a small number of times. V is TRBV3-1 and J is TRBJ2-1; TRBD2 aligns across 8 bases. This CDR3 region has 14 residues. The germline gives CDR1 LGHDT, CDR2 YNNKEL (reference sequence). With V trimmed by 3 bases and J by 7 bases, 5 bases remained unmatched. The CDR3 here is CASSQAGGSNEQFF. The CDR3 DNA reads TGTGCCAGCAGCCAGGCGGGGGGCTCGAATGAGCAGTTCTTC.

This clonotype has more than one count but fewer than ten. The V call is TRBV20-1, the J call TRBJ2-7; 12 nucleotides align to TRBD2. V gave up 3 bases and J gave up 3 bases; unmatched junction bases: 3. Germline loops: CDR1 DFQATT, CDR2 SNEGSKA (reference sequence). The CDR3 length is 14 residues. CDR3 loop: CSASTSGGNYEQYF. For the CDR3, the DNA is TGCAGTGCTAGTACTAGCGGGGGGAACTACGAGCAGTACTTC.

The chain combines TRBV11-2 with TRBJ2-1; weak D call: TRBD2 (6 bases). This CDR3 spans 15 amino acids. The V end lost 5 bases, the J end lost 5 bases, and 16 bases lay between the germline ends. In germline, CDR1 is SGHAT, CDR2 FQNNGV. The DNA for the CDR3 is TGTGCCAGCAGCATAGGAGGGGATTTCAACAATGAGCAGTTCTTC. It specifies CASSIGGDFNNEQFF.

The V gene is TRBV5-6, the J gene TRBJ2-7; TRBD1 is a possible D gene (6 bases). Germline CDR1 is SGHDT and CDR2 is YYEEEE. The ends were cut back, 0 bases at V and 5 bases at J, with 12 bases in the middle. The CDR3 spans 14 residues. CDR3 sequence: CASSLDAAGDEQYF. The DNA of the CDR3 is TGTGCCAGCAGCTTGGATGCGGCAGGGGACGAGCAGTACTTC. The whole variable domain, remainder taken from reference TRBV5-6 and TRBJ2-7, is DAGVTQSPTHLIKTRGQQVTLRCSPKSGHDTVSWYQQALGQGPQFIFQYYEEEERQRGNFPDRFSGHQFPNYSSELNVNALLLGDSALYLCASSLDAAGDEQYFGPGTRLTVT.

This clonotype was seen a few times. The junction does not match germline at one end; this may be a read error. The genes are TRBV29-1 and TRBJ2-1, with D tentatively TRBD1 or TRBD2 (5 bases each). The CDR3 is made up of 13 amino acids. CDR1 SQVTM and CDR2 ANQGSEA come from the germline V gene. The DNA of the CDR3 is TGCGGCGTTGATGATTCTGGGGGCAATGAGCAGTTCTTC. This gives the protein CGVDDSGGNEQFF.

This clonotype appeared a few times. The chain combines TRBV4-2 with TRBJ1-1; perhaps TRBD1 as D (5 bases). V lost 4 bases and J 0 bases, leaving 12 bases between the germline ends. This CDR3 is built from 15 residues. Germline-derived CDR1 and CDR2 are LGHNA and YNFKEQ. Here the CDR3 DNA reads TGTGCCAGCAGCCGCGACAGCACCATGAACACTGAAGCTTTCTTT. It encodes CASSRDSTMNTEAFF.

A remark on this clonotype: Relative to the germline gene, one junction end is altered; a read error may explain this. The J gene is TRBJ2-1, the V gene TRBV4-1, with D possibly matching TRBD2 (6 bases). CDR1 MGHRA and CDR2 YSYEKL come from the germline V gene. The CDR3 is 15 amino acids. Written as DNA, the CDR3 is TGCGCCGGCAGCCACCGCCCCGGGGGTCTAGATGAGCAGTTCTTC. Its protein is CAGSHRPGGLDEQFF.

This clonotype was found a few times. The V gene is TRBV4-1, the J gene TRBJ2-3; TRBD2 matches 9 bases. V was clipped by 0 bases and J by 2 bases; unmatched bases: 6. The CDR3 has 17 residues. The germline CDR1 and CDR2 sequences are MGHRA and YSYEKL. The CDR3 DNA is TGCGCCAGCAGCCAAGATAAGCTAGCGGGATACACAGATACGCAGTATTTT. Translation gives CASSQDKLAGYTDTQYF.

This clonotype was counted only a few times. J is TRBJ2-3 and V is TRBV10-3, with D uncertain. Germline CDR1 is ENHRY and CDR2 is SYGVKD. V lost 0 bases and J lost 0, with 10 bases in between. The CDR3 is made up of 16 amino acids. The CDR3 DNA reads TGTGCCATCAGTGAGTCTTTGGCACCTAGCACAGATACGCAGTATTTT. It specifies CAISESLAPSTDTQYF.

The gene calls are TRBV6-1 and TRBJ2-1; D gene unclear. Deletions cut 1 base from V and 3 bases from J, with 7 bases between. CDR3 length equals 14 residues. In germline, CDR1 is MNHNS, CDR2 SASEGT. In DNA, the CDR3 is TGTGCCAGCAGTGAAGAGGAAAACTACAATGAGCAGTTCTTC. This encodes CASSEEENYNEQFF.

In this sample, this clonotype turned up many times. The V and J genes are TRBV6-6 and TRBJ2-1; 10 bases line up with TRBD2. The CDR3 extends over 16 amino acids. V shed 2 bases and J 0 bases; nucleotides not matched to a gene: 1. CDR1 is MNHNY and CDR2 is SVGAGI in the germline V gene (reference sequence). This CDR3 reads CASSYVAGGSYNEQFF. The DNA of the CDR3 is TGTGCCAGCAGTTACGTAGCGGGGGGCTCCTACAATGAGCAGTTCTTC.

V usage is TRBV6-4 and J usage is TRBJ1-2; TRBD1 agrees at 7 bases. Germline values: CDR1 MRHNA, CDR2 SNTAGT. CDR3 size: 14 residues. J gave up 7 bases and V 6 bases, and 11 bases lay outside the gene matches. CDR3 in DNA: TGTGCCAGCAGGTTGACAGGGCTCGGAGGTGGCTACACCTTC. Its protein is CASRLTGLGGGYTF.

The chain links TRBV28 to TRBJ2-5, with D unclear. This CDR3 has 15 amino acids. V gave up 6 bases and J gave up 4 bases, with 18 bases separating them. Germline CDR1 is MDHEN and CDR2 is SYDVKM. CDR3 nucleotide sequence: TGTGCCAGCAGAGACCCGGGTTCTGTGGGAGAGACCCAGTACTTC. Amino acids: CASRDPGSVGETQYF.

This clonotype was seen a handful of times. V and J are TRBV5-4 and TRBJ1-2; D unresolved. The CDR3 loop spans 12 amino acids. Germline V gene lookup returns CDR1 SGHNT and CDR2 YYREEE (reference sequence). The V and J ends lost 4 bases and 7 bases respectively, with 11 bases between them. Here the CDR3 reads CASSQDLFGYTF. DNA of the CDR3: TGTGCCAGCAGCCAGGACCTCTTTGGCTACACCTTC.

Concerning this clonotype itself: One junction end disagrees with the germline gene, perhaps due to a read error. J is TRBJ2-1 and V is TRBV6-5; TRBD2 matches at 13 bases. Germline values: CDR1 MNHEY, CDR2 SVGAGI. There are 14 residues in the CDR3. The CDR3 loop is CASSWTSGGGERFF. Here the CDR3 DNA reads TGTGCCAGCAGTTGGACTAGCGGGGGTGGTGAGCGGTTCTTC.

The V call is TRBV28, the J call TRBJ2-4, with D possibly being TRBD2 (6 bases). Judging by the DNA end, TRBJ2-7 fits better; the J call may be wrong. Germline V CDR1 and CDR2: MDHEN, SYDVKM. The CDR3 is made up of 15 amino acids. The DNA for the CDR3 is TGTGCCAGCAATGACATCCGGGAGTCGCACAACGAGCAGTACTTC. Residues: CASNDIRESHNEQYF.